Detailed here is one TCR beta chain. Antigen specificity is unknown. Molecular-barcoded quantitative 5'-RACE produced these TCR beta libraries. MiXCR was run by TCRdb on the 5' RACE reads, yielding one entry per CDR3 protein. The table has 250,000 to 400,000 distinct CDR3 sequences, 11% seen once. The sample comes from a study of CD8 T cells in ankylosing spondylitis. Study-wide points: Among TCR beta sequences, a motif of about 8 highly homologous variants appeared characteristic of ankylosing spondylitis blood. Earlier authors reported some of these motif variants in reactive arthritis synovial fluid and blood.

This CDR3 contains 18 residues. V lost 2 bases, J lost 3 bases, and 13 bases stayed unmatched. CDR1 and CDR2 (germline): LGHNA, YSLEER. V is TRBV4-3 and J is TRBJ1-1, with 9 positions matching TRBD1. The sequencing input was blood, either unsorted or a sorted T cell fraction (not recorded which). The clonotype originates from a female donor with ankylosing spondylitis or in good health (not recorded which). CDR3 residues: CASSQTAGQGHRHTEAFF. In DNA, the CDR3 is TGCGCCAGCAGCCAAACCGCAGGACAGGGGCATCGGCACACTGAAGCTTTCTTT.